Listed below are T cell receptor beta chains from one sample, sequenced in a study of human T cells and chemical hapten exposure. A single record per CDR3 protein comes from TCRdb applying MiXCR to the RACE reads. This table holds 300,000 to 450,000 distinct CDR3 sequences, approximately 5.1% found once. The sequenced sample was whole blood, obtained in connection with sensitization to the hapten diphenylcyclopropenone (DPC). The source of these receptors is a woman aged 45-59 years with alopecia areata. Some clones in this sample may be carry-over from other donors' samples. Each CDR3 is given with its conserved first and last residue.

j_call: TRBJ1-2; v_call: TRBV13; cdr3_aa: CASSRSGETDYGYTF
j_call: TRBJ1-5; v_call: TRBV6-2/TRBV6-3; cdr3_aa: CASSTQSTDIYSNQPQHF
j_call: TRBJ2-2; v_call: TRBV6-2/TRBV6-3; cdr3_aa: CASRPPPGQGPGLTGELFF
j_call: TRBJ1-1; v_call: TRBV2; cdr3_aa: CASSPSKNTEAFF
j_call: TRBJ2-5; v_call: TRBV15; cdr3_aa: CATMGRERLAGGNLAYF
j_call: TRBJ1-2; v_call: TRBV6-5; cdr3_aa: CAAGRTGGSYGYTF
j_call: TRBJ2-7; v_call: TRBV19; cdr3_aa: CASSSWTSGTDEQYF
j_call: TRBJ2-7; v_call: TRBV3-1; cdr3_aa: CASSQVAEWEQYF
j_call: TRBJ2-1; v_call: TRBV20-1; cdr3_aa: CSARLRSGTNYNEQFF
j_call: TRBJ2-1; v_call: TRBV6-2/TRBV6-3; cdr3_aa: CASSPGTSGVSSYNEQFF
j_call: TRBJ1-2; v_call: TRBV29-1; cdr3_aa: CWGYGYTF
j_call: TRBJ1-3; v_call: TRBV7-9; cdr3_aa: CASSSTFRSGNTIYF
j_call: TRBJ1-1; v_call: TRBV3-1; cdr3_aa: CASSQGYLGTPFF
j_call: TRBJ2-3; v_call: TRBV12-3/TRBV12-4; cdr3_aa: CASSLLAGPPGTQYF
j_call: TRBJ2-3; v_call: TRBV5-1; cdr3_aa: CASSLPRSTDTQYF
j_call: TRBJ2-1; v_call: TRBV7-9; cdr3_aa: CASSLGGLAGTFKEQFF
j_call: TRBJ2-1; v_call: TRBV20-1; cdr3_aa: CSAPRASGGVIKNEQFF
j_call: TRBJ1-5; v_call: TRBV6-5; cdr3_aa: CASRADFYSNQPQHF
j_call: TRBJ1-1; v_call: TRBV12-3/TRBV12-4; cdr3_aa: CASRIRDRGQGTEAFF
j_call: TRBJ2-1; v_call: TRBV12-3/TRBV12-4; cdr3_aa: CASSPSGEEQFF
j_call: TRBJ2-5; v_call: TRBV7-9; cdr3_aa: CASSLKVGGESF
j_call: TRBJ2-1; v_call: TRBV27; cdr3_aa: CASSQLASSYNEQFF
j_call: TRBJ2-4; v_call: TRBV10-3; cdr3_aa: CAIRGAREGNIQYF
j_call: TRBJ1-5; v_call: TRBV28; cdr3_aa: CASNLWALNQPQHF
j_call: TRBJ1-1; v_call: TRBV4-2; cdr3_aa: CASSLRFTGGNNEAFF
j_call: TRBJ1-2; v_call: TRBV7-8; cdr3_aa: CASSLKRTGTWGYTF
j_call: TRBJ2-7; v_call: TRBV13; cdr3_aa: CASSLSGVSSYEQYF
j_call: TRBJ2-1; v_call: TRBV5-5; cdr3_aa: CASSLEVVNEQFF
j_call: TRBJ2-3; v_call: TRBV10-3; cdr3_aa: CATEGADTQYF
j_call: TRBJ2-2; v_call: TRBV2; cdr3_aa: CASTSLVTGELFF
j_call: TRBJ2-5; v_call: TRBV29-1; cdr3_aa: CSVAFLRGNIQETQYF
j_call: TRBJ1-6; v_call: TRBV11-2; cdr3_aa: CASSSNSPLHF
j_call: TRBJ1-6; v_call: TRBV20-1; cdr3_aa: CSASKGANNSPLHF
j_call: TRBJ1-2; v_call: TRBV18; cdr3_aa: CASSPSGDHYGYTF
j_call: TRBJ1-5; v_call: TRBV6-6; cdr3_aa: CASSYPTREPQHF
j_call: TRBJ2-4; v_call: TRBV6-5; cdr3_aa: CASSYSLTTPGDIQYF
j_call: TRBJ1-6; v_call: TRBV12-3/TRBV12-4; cdr3_aa: CASSRLRDSPLHF
j_call: TRBJ2-2; v_call: TRBV27; cdr3_aa: CASSRGPGELFF
j_call: TRBJ2-3; v_call: TRBV29-1; cdr3_aa: CSVEREDVTDTQYF
j_call: TRBJ2-4; v_call: TRBV27; cdr3_aa: CASSFGGAPKNIQYF
j_call: TRBJ1-1; v_call: TRBV7-9; cdr3_aa: CASSSLEAFF
j_call: TRBJ1-2; v_call: TRBV7-9; cdr3_aa: CASSFQGAGGYTF
j_call: TRBJ1-4; v_call: TRBV20-1; cdr3_aa: CSARGTAATNEKLFF
j_call: TRBJ1-1; v_call: TRBV5-5; cdr3_aa: CASDRDNTEAFF
j_call: TRBJ2-1; v_call: TRBV5-1; cdr3_aa: CASSLLPHEQFF
j_call: TRBJ1-1; v_call: TRBV12-3/TRBV12-4; cdr3_aa: CASGGTTNTEAFF
j_call: TRBJ1-2; v_call: TRBV5-6; cdr3_aa: CASSVSNNYGYTF
j_call: TRBJ1-1; v_call: TRBV7-8; cdr3_aa: CASSLRRDTEAFF
j_call: TRBJ1-1; v_call: TRBV27; cdr3_aa: CASSPDRQGGRPTEAFF
j_call: TRBJ2-1; v_call: TRBV6-2/TRBV6-3; cdr3_aa: CASNRPGGHEQFF
j_call: TRBJ1-1; v_call: TRBV7-9; cdr3_aa: CASSSGGQNTEAFF
j_call: TRBJ1-1; v_call: TRBV29-1; cdr3_aa: CSVEGTRGQGEAFF